What follows are 8 T cell receptor beta chains derived from one specimen sequenced in a study of human T cells and chemical hapten exposure. Time point indicated: pre-sensitization, week 0. This sample's treatment: therapeutic diphenylcyclopropenone sensitization with weekly scalp DPC. TCRdb re-analysed the RACE reads in MiXCR, keeping a single row per CDR3 protein. The sample has about 180,000 distinct CDR3 sequences; around 30% are singletons. The sample consisted of whole blood, taken in connection with sensitization to the hapten diphenylcyclopropenone (DPC). The source is a woman aged 25 to 39 with alopecia areata. Some clones in this sample may be carry-over from other donors' samples.

The chain has TRBV6-1 and TRBJ1-5, with D uncertain. The V gene lost 1 base and the J gene lost 5 bases, with 9 bases spanning the gap. Germline CDR1 reads MNHNS; CDR2 reads SASEGT. The CDR3 is 14 amino acids. The CDR3 nucleotides read TGTGCCAGCAGTGAAGGCGGCAATGATCAGCCCCAGCATTTT. This translates into CASSEGGNDQPQHF.

This clonotype has more than one count but fewer than ten. The chain has TRBV10-3 and TRBJ1-3; no clear D gene. Trimming pared 6 bases from V and 0 bases from J, leaving 3 bases between. CDR1 is ENHRY and CDR2 is SYGVKD in the germline V gene. The CDR3 spans 12 residues. The CDR3 sequence: CAIRSSGNTIYF. In DNA form, the CDR3 reads TGTGCCATCAGGTCCTCTGGAAACACCATATATTTT.

This clonotype has a single count. The chain recombines TRBV28 with TRBJ1-4; 7 bases fit TRBD1. Germline assignment: CDR1 MDHEN and CDR2 SYDVKM. J was trimmed by 0 bases and V by 3 bases; bases with no gene match: 4. This CDR3 has 16 amino acids. The DNA of the CDR3 is TGTGCCAGCAGTTTTGACAGGGCCACAACTAATGAAAAACTGTTTTTT. Translating gives CASSFDRATTNEKLFF.

This clonotype was observed a handful of times. The CDR3 here is CAISTGDGGNYGYTF. The CDR3 DNA reads TGTGCCATCAGTACAGGGGACGGTGGTAACTATGGCTACACCTTC. The J gene is TRBJ1-2, the V gene TRBV10-3; TRBD1 aligns across 7 bases. CDR3 length: 15 amino acids. Germline lookup yields CDR1 ENHRY and CDR2 SYGVKD. The trim removed 5 bases at V and 1 base at J, leaving 7 bases unmatched.

This chain uses TRBV7-9 with TRBJ1-1; D is uncertain. The germline gives CDR1 SEHNR, CDR2 FQNEAQ (reference sequence). This CDR3 is built from 14 residues. The V end was cut by 4 bases, the J end by 0 bases, with 9 bases between. The CDR3, as DNA: TGTGCCAGCAGCTCCGGACGGATGAACACTGAAGCTTTCTTT. This gives the protein CASSSGRMNTEAFF.

The chain has TRBV28 and TRBJ2-1; D is uncertain. Per the germline V gene, CDR1 is MDHEN and CDR2 is SYDVKM. The CDR3 loop spans 16 amino acids. With 8 bases removed from V and 0 bases from J, the gap between germline ends came to 17 bases. This CDR3 is CASGSSGVLSYNEQFF. The CDR3 DNA follows: TGTGCCAGCGGGTCGTCGGGTGTCCTCTCCTACAATGAGCAGTTCTTC. Full variable domain (outside the CDR3, taken from reference TRBV28 and TRBJ2-1): DVKVTQSSRYLVKRTGEKVFLECVQDMDHENMFWYRQDPGLGLRLIYFSYDVKMKEKGDIPEGYSVSREKKERFSLILESASTNQTSMYLCASGSSGVLSYNEQFFGPGTRLTVL.

The V gene is TRBV2, the J gene TRBJ2-1; the D is unclear. Trimming took 5 bases from V and 3 from J, leaving 14 bases between them. The CDR3 runs 15 residues. The germline V gene encodes CDR1 SNHLY and CDR2 FYNNEI. CDR3 in DNA: TGTGCCAGCAGTTCTTCCCTACCCCACTACAATGAGCAGTTCTTC. Encoded protein: CASSSSLPHYNEQFF.

This chain joins TRBV18 and TRBJ2-5; D gene ambiguous. In germline, CDR1 is KGHSH, CDR2 LQKENI. Trimming took off 3 bases at V and 5 bases at J, with 10 bases between the two ends. This CDR3 spans 13 amino acids. CDR3 nucleotides: TGTGCCAGCTCACCGACCAACGGGGAGACCCAGTACTTC. This gives the protein CASSPTNGETQYF.